This T cell receptor beta chain was captured by sequencing in a study of neurological immune-mediated disorders. Points from the study as a whole: Private repertoires in all groups were suggested by the finding that expanded clones across subjects shared no CDR3 amino acid sequences. Falling below healthy controls, multiple sclerosis showed the least TCR clonal expansion, while HTLV-1-associated myelopathy showed the most.

PBMCs numbering 2 million and stored at -80 C yielded the unsorted libraries. The V end was cut by 6 bases, the J end by 9 bases, with 8 bases between. The CDR3 is 11 residues long. This clonotype appeared a few times. Its specificity is not known. Synthesis of cDNA used 5'RACE (with 10-nucleotide random UMIs). TCRdb ran MiXCR on the 5' RACE reads and lists one entry per CDR3 protein. The repertoire holds around 79,000 distinct CDR3 sequences, with 13% to 15% as singletons. The chain links TRBV12-3 or TRBV12-4 to TRBJ2-2; D is unclear. The source is a woman between 50 and 59 years old in good health. Sequencing was carried out using PBMCs. CDR3 residues: CASSGVRELFF. The DNA for the CDR3 is TGTGCCAGCAGCGGAGTCCGGGAGCTGTTTTTT.